This TCR beta chain was identified in a study of blood T cell repertoires in COVID-19. In the study overall: Samples came from the United States, Italy and Spain, spanning acute and convalescent COVID-19. Nucleic acid was either cDNA or gDNA, and it came from T cells, B-cell-depleted T cells, or PBMCs.

CDR1 SGDLS and CDR2 YYNGEE come from the germline V gene. V was clipped by 4 bases and J by 1 base; unmatched bases: 4. The CDR3 runs to 16 residues. Only in-frame clones appear in the TCRdb table, and some are missing; sequencing was by immunoSEQ multiplex PCR. The sample contains approximately 54,000 clones, 85% to 90% of which appear only once. This TCR came from a man aged 50 to 60 with acute or convalescent COVID-19. Sequences were obtained from peripheral blood. The V and J genes are TRBV9 and TRBJ2-2; 10 nucleotides align to TRBD2. The CDR3 DNA sequence: TGTGCCAGCAGCCCTCGACTAGCGGGGAACACCGGGGAGCTGTTTTTT. Translated, it gives CASSPRLAGNTGELFF.